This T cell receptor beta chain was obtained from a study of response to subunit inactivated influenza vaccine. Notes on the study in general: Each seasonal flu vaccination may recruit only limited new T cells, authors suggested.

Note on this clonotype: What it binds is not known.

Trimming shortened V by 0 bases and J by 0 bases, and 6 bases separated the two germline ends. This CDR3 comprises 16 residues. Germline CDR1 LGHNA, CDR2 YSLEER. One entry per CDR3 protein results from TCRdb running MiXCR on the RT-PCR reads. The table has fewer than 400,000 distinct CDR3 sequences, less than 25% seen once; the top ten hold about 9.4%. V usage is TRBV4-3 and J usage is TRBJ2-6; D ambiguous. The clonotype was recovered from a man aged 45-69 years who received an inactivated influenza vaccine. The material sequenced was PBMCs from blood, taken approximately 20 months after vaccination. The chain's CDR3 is CASSQDEVSGANVLTF. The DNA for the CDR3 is TGCGCCAGCAGCCAAGATGAGGTCTCTGGGGCCAACGTCCTGACTTTC.